This TCR beta chain originates from a study of identical twins. A universal primer site came from template switching; cDNA carried unique molecular identifiers. TCRdb called the 5' RACE reads again in MiXCR, with one record for every CDR3 protein. The data show a few hundred thousand distinct CDR3 sequences, 6.5% to 9.5% seen once. Study results and limitations: Abundant beta clonotypes from cord blood had fewer insertions, unlike memory repertoires, which showed none. In zero-insertion analyses, partial confounding could arise from invariant MAIT and iNKT cells.

A note on this clonotype: The antigen remains unidentified.

CDR3 size: 14 residues. The germline gives CDR1 MDHEN, CDR2 SYDVKM. Trimming cost V 4 bases and J 0 bases, with 10 bases left between them. These records were also assigned to another study, of yellow fever vaccine responses in identical twins.

Specimen: CD8+ T cells sorted from blood. This chain connects TRBV28 to TRBJ2-7, with no clear D. This TCR came from a woman aged 18-29 years in good health. The CDR3 region is CASSSPESSYEQYF. DNA for the CDR3: TGTGCCAGCAGTTCTCCGGAGAGCTCCTACGAGCAGTACTTC.